This TCR beta chain was recorded in a study of cytomegalovirus exposure and HLA in healthy donors. At the level of the study: Sequencing of roughly 180 million T cells in an earlier analysis found 120 million or so unique TCR beta sequences.

With respect to this clone: What it recognizes is unknown.

Study outcomes and limitations: A few chains linked to CMV were shown in vitro to be specific for CMV antigens. Presence/absence analyses supposed approximately even sequencing depth among donors.

Unmatched junction bases numbered 16, after V lost 3 bases and J lost 11 bases. This CDR3 spans 15 amino acids. Germline loops: CDR1 SGHRS, CDR2 YFSETQ. The study ran its PCR with 60 Vbeta and 13 Jbeta primers. Generated by immunoSEQ multiplex PCR, the TCRdb table keeps only in-frame clones and is missing some. Altogether about 120,000 clones are present, roughly 80% being singletons, with the ten largest covering less than 3.5%. The specimen was PBMCs. The TCR originated in a woman between 40 and 55 years old in good health and CMV-seropositive. This rearrangement joins TRBV5-1 to TRBJ1-1; 7 nucleotides align to TRBD1. CDR3 in DNA: TGCGCCAGCAGCTCGAACCCTCAACAGGGGTTAAGCGCTTTCTTT. The encoded protein is CASSSNPQQGLSAFF.